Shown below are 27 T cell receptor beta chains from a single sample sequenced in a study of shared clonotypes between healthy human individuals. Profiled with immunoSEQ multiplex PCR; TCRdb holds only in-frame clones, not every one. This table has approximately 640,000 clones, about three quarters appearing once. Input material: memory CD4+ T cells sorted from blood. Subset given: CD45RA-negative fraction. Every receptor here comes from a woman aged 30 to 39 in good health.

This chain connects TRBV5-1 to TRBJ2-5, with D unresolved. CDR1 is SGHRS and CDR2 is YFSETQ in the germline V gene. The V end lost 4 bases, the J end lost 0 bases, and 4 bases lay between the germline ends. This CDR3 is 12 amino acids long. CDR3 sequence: CASSPNQETQYF. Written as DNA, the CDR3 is TGCGCCAGCAGCCCGAACCAAGAGACCCAGTACTTC.

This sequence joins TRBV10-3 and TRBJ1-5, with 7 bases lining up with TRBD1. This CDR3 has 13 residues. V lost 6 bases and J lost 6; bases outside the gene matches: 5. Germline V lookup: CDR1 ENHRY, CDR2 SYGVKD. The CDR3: CAIRTGEGQPQHF. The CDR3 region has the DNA TGTGCCATCAGAACAGGGGAGGGTCAGCCCCAGCATTTT.

The CDR3 sequence: CASSLTQGEAQYF. The CDR3 DNA reads TGCGCCAGCAGCTTAACTCAGGGGGAGGCCCAGTACTTC. The chain is built from TRBV5-1 and TRBJ2-5; possible D gene TRBD1, 7 bases. The V end lost 2 bases, the J end lost 9 bases, and 14 bases lay between the germline ends. The CDR3 is made up of 13 amino acids. Per the germline V gene, CDR1 is SGHRS and CDR2 is YFSETQ.

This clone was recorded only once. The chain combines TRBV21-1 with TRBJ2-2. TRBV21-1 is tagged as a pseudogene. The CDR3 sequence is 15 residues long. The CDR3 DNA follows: TGTGCCAGCAGCAAAGGCGGTAAGGGCACCGGGGAGCTGTTTTTT. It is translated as CASSKGGKGTGELFF.

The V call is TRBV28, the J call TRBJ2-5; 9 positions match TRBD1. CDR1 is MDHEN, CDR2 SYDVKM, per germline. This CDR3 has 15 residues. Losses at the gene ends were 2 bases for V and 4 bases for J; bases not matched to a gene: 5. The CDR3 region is CASSLGTGFVETQYF. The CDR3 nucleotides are TGTGCCAGCAGTTTAGGGACAGGGTTCGTAGAGACCCAGTACTTC.

Here the CDR3 DNA reads TGTGCCAGTAGCGACAGGGGGGGCAATCAGCCCCAGCATTTT. It specifies CASSDRGGNQPQHF. This chain uses TRBV19 with TRBJ1-5, with TRBD1 matching 9 bases. The CDR3 has 14 amino acids. Germline V gene lookup returns CDR1 LNHDA and CDR2 SQIVND (reference sequence). After removal of 6 bases from V and 2 bases from J, the junction contained 2 bases not matched to a gene.

The CDR3 reads CASSQTGSTEAFF. The CDR3 bases are TGTGCCAGCTCACAGACCGGGAGCACTGAAGCTTTCTTT. V gene TRBV18 combines with J gene TRBJ1-1; D unresolved. Trimming removed 4 bases at V and 4 bases at J, with 10 bases between. The CDR3 totals 13 residues. The V gene's germline CDR1 is KGHSH and CDR2 LQKENI.

CDR3 in amino acids: CASSVRGLYEQYF. The CDR3 DNA reads TGTGCCAGCAGTGTTCGGGGTTTGTACGAGCAGTACTTC. The V call is TRBV6-1, the J call TRBJ2-7; TRBD2 might be the D (5 bases). In germline, CDR1 is MNHNS, CDR2 SASEGT. CDR3 size: 13 residues. Trimming took 4 bases from V and 4 from J, leaving 11 bases between them.

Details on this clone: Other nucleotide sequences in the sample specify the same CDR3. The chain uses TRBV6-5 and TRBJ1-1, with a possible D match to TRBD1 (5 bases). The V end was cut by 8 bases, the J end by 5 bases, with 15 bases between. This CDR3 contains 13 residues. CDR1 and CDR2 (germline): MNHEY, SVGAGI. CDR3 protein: CASSYRRGTEAFF. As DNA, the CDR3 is TGTGCCAGCTCCTACAGGCGGGGAACTGAAGCTTTCTTT.

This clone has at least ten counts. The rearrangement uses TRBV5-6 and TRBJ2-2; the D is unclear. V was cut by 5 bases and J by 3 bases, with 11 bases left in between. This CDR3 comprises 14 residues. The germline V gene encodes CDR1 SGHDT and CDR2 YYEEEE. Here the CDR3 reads CASSFDAHTGELFF. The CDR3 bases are TGTGCCAGCAGTTTTGACGCCCACACCGGGGAGCTGTTTTTT.

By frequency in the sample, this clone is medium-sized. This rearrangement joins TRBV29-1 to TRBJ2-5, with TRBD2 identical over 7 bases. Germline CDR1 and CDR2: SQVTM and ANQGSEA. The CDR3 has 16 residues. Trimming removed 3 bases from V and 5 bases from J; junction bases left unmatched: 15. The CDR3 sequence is CSVDQQETGTTETQYF. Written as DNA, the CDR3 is TGCAGCGTTGACCAACAGGAGACCGGGACTACTGAGACCCAGTACTTC. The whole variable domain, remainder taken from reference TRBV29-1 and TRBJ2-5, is SAVISQKPSRDICQRGTSLTIQCQVDSQVTMMFWYRQQPGQSLTLIATANQGSEATYESGFVIDKFPISRPNLTFSTLTVSNMSPEDSSIYLCSVDQQETGTTETQYFGPGTRLLVL.

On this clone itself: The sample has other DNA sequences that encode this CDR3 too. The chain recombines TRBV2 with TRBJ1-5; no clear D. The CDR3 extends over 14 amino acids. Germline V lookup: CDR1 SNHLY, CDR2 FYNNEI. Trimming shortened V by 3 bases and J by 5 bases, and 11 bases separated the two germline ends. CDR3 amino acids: CASSENSGDQPQHF. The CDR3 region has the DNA TGTGCCAGCAGTGAGAACAGTGGAGATCAGCCCCAGCATTTT.

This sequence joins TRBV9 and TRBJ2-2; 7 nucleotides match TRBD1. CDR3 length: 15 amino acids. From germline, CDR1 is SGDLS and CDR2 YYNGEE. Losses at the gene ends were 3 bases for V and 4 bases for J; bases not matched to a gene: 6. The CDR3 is CASSEGQSFTGELFF. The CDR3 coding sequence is TGTGCCAGCAGCGAGGGACAGTCCTTCACCGGGGAGCTGTTTTTT.

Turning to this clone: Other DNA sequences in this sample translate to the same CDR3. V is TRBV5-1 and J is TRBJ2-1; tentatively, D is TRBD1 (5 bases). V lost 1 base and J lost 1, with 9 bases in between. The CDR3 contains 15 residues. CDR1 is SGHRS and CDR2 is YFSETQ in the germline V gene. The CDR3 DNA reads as TGCGCCAGCAGCTTGTCAGGGCCTTCCTACAATGAGCAGTTCTTC. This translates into CASSLSGPSYNEQFF.

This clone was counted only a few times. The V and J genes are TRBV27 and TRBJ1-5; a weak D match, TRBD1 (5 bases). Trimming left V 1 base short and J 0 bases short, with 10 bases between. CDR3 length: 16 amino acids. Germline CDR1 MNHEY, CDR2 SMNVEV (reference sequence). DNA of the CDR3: TGTGCCAGCAGTTTATATGGGGGAGCTAGCAATCAGCCCCAGCATTTT. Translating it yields CASSLYGGASNQPQHF.

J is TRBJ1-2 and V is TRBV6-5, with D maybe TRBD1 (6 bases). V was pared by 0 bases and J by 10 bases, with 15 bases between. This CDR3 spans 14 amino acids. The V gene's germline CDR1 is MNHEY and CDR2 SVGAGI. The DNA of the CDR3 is TGTGCCAGCAGTTACTCGACAGGTCAGAAGGCCTACACCTTC. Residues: CASSYSTGQKAYTF.

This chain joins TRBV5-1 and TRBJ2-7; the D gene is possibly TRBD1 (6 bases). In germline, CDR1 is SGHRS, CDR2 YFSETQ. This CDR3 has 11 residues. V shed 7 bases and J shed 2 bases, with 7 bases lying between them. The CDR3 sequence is CASGGAYEQYF. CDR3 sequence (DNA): TGCGCCAGCGGGGGCGCCTACGAGCAGTACTTC.

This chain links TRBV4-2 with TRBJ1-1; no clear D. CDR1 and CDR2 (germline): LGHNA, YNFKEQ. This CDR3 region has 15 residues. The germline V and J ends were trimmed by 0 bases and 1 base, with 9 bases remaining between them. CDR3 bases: TGTGCCAGCAGCCAAGATCGGGCAGGGAACACTGAAGCTTTCTTT. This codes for CASSQDRAGNTEAFF.

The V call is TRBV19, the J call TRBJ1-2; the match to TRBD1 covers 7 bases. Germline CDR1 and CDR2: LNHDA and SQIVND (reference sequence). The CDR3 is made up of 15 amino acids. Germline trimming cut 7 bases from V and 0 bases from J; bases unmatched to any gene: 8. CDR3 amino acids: CASIEGTATNYGYTF. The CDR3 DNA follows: TGTGCCAGTATCGAGGGGACAGCAACTAACTATGGCTACACCTTC.

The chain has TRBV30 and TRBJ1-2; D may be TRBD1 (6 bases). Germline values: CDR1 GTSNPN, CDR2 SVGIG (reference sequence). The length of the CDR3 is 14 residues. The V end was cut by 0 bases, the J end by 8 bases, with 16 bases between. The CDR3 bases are TGTGCCTGGAGTGTACCCCCTACAGGGCACGGCTACACCTTC. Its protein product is CAWSVPPTGHGYTF.

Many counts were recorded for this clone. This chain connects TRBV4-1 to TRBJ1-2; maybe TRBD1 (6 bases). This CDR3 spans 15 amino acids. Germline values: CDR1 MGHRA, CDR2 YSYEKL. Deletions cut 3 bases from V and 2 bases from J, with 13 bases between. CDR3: CASSHFGGANYGYTF. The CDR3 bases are TGCGCCAGCAGCCATTTCGGGGGGGCCAACTATGGCTACACCTTC.

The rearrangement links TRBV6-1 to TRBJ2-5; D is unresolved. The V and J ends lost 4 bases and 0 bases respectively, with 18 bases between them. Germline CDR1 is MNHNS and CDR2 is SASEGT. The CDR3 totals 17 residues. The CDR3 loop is CASSVHARPNYQETQYF. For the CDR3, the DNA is TGTGCCAGCAGTGTTCACGCGAGGCCGAACTACCAAGAGACCCAGTACTTC.

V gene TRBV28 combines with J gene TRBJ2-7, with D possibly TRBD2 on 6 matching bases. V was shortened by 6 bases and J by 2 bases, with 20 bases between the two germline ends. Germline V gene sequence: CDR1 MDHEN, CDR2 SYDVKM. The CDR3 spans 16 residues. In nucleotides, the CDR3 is TGTGCCAGCAGACCGGGTGGAGGGAGAGGGGCCTACGAGCAGTACTTC. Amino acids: CASRPGGGRGAYEQYF. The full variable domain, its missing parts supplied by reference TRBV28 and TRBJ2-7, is DVKVTQSSRYLVKRTGEKVFLECVQDMDHENMFWYRQDPGLGLRLIYFSYDVKMKEKGDIPEGYSVSREKKERFSLILESASTNQTSMYLCASRPGGGRGAYEQYFGPGTRLTVT.

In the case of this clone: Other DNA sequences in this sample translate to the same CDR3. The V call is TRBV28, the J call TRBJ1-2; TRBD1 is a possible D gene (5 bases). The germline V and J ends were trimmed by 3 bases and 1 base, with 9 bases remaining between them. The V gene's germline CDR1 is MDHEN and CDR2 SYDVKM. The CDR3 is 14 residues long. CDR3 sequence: CASSFGGGNYGYTF. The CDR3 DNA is TGTGCCAGCAGTTTCGGGGGTGGTAACTATGGCTACACCTTC.

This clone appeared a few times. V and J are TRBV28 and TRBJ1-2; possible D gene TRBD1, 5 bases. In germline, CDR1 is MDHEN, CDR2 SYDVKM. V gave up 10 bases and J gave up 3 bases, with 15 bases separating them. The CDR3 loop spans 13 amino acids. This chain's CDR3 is CATPSGVHYGYTF. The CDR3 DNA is TGTGCCACCCCCTCGGGGGTACACTATGGCTACACCTTC.

CDR3 sequence (DNA): TGCAGCGTTGTTACGGGAGGGGGGGAGCAGTACTTC. Protein sequence: CSVVTGGGEQYF. The V and J genes are TRBV29-1 and TRBJ2-7; TRBD2 matches 8 bases. CDR3 length: 12 residues. Looked up from germline, CDR1 is SQVTM and CDR2 is ANQGSEA. The V gene end was trimmed by 4 bases and the J gene end by 7 bases; junction bases not matched to a gene: 6.

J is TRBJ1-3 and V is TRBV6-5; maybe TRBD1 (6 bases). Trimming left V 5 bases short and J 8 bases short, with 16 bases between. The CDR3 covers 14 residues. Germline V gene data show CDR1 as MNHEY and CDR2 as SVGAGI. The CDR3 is CASSTVGEGDTIYF. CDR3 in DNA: TGTGCCAGCAGTACAGTGGGAGAGGGGGACACCATATATTTT.